The following is a T cell receptor beta chain sequence with its context. Its antigen is currently unknown. The source of the sample is a study of CD4+ T cells in melanoma. Study results and caveats: In melanoma, neoantigen-specific CD4+ T cells reportedly differed in differentiation state. A reported correlation linked neoantigen-specific CD4+ T cells to CD8+, macrophage and B cell function.

CDR1 is SGHAT, CDR2 FQDESV, per germline (reference sequence). V was trimmed by 7 bases and J by 1 base, leaving 13 bases between them. This CDR3 region has 14 residues. Measured with immunoSEQ multiplex PCR; TCRdb has only the in-frame clones, and not every one. This sample has some 15,000 clones, with about 63% found just once. This clonotype was sampled from a human donor with melanoma. Sequencing input: cells from a culture (not recorded whether cultured in vitro). This chain connects TRBV11-1 to TRBJ1-1, with D hard to call. The CDR3 protein is CASTRLKENTEAFF. Written as DNA, the CDR3 is TGTGCCAGCACCCGGTTGAAGGAGAACACTGAAGCTTTCTTT.